The sequence of this T cell receptor (beta chain) was determined in a study of control samples from healthy donors and cancer patients. TCRdb's table, derived via immunoSEQ multiplex PCR, lists solely in-frame clones and lacks some. The sample consists of 150,000 to 200,000 clones, approximately 86% of them appearing once. Germline CDR1 reads SGHRS; CDR2 reads YFSETQ. The CDR3 length is 13 residues. V was pared by 2 bases and J by 6 bases, with 12 bases between. The rearrangement uses TRBV5-1 and TRBJ2-7; D might be TRBD2 (6 bases). The clonotype was recovered from a young woman in good health. The material sequenced was blood. The CDR3 loop is CASSFGGQPEQYF. CDR3 bases: TGCGCCAGCAGCTTTGGAGGGCAACCCGAGCAGTACTTC.